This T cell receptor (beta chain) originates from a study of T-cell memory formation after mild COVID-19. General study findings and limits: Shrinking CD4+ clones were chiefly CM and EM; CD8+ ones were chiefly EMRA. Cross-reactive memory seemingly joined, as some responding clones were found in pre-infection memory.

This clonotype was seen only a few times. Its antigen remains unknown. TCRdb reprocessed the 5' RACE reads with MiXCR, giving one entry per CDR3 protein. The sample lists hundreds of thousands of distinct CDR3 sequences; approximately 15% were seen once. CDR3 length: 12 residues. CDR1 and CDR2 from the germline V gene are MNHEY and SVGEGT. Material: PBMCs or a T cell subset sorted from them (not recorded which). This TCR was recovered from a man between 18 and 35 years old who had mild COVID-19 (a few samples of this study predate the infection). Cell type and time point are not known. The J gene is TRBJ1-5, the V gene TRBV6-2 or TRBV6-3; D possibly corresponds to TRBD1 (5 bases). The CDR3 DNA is TGTGCGACGGGGGGTAGCAATCAGCCCCAGCATTTT. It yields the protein CATGGSNQPQHF.